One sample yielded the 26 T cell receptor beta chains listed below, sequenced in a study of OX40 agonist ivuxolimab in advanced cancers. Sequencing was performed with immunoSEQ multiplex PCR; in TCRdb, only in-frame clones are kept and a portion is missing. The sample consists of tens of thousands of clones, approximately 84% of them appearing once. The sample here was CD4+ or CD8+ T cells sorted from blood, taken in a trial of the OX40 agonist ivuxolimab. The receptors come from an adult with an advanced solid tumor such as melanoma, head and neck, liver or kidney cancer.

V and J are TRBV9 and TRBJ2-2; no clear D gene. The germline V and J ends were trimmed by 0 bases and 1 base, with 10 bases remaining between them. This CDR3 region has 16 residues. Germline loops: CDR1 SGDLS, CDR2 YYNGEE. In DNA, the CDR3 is TGTGCCAGCAGCGTAGCTGGGATCCAGAACACCGGGGAGCTGTTTTTT. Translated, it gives CASSVAGIQNTGELFF.

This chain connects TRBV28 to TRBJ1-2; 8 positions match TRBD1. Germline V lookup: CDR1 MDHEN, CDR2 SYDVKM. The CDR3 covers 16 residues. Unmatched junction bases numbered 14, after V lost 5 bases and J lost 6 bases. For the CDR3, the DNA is TGTGCCAGCAGTCTCCCTGGACAGGGCCCCTATAATGGCTACACCTTC. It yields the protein CASSLPGQGPYNGYTF.

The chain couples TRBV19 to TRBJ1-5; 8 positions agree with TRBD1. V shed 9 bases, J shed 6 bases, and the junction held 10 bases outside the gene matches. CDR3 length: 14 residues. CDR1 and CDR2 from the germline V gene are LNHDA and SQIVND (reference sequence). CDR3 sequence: CASKPTGAGQPQHF. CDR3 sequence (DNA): TGTGCCAGCAAGCCGACAGGGGCCGGTCAGCCCCAGCATTTT.

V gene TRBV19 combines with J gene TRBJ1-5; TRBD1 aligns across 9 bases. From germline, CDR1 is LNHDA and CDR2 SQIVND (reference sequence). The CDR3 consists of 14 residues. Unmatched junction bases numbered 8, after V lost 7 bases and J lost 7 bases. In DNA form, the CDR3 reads TGTGCCAGTAACGGAGGACAGGGGAGGCAGCCCCAGCATTTT. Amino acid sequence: CASNGGQGRQPQHF.

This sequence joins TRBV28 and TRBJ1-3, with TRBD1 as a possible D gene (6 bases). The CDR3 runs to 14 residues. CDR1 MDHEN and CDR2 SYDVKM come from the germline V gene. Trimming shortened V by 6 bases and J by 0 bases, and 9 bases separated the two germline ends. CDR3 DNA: TGTGCCAGCAGACAGGGCCGCTCTGGAAACACCATATATTTT. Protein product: CASRQGRSGNTIYF.

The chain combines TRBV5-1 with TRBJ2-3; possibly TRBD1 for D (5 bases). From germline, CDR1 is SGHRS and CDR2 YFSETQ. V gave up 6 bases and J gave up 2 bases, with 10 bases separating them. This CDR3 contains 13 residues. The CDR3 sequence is CASTPTVTDTQYF. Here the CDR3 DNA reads TGCGCCAGCACCCCGACAGTCACAGATACGCAGTATTTT. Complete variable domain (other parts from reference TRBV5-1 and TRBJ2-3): KAGVTQTPRYLIKTRGQQVTLSCSPISGHRSVSWYQQTPGQGLQFLFEYFSETQRNKGNFPGRFSGRQFSNSRSEMNVSTLELGDSALYLCASTPTVTDTQYFGPGTRLTVL.

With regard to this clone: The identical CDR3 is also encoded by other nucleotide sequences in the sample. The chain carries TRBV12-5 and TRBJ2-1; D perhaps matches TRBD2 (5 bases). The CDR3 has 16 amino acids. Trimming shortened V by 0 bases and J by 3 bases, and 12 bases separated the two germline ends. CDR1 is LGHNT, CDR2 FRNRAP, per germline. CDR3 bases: TGTGCTAGTGGTTTGGTAGTGGGTGGGAGCTACAATGAGCAGTTCTTC. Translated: CASGLVVGGSYNEQFF.

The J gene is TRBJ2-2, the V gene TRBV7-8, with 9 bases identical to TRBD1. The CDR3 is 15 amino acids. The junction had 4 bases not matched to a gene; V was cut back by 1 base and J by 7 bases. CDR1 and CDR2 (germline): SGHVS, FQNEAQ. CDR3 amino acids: CASSLDRGRGGELFF. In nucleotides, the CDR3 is TGTGCCAGCAGCTTAGACAGGGGGCGCGGCGGGGAGCTGTTTTTT.

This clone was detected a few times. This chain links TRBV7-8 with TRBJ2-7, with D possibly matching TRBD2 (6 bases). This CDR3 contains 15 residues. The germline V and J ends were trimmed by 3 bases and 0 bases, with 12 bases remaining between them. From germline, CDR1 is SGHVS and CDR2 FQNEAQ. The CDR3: CASSLGEAVSYEQYF. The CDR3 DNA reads TGTGCCAGCAGCTTGGGGGAGGCGGTCTCCTACGAGCAGTACTTC.

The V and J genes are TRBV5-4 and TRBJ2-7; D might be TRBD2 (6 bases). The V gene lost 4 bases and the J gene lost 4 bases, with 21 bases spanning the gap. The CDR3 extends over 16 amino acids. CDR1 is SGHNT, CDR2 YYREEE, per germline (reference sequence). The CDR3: CASSPGRSLSGYEQYF. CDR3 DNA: TGTGCCAGCAGCCCCGGACGAAGCCTTAGCGGTTACGAGCAGTACTTC. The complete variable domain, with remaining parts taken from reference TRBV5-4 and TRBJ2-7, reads ETGVTQSPTHLIKTRGQQVTLRCSSQSGHNTVSWYQQALGQGPQFIFQYYREEENGRGNFPPRFSGLQFPNYSSELNVNALELDDSALYLCASSPGRSLSGYEQYFGPGTRLTVT.

CDR3 region: CAISGGFTGANVLTF. DNA of the CDR3: TGTGCCATCAGTGGGGGATTCACTGGGGCCAACGTCCTGACTTTC. J is TRBJ2-6 and V is TRBV10-3; D call uncertain. Germline assignment: CDR1 ENHRY and CDR2 SYGVKD. V was shortened by 4 bases and J by 2 bases, with 9 bases between the two germline ends. The CDR3 length is 15 residues.

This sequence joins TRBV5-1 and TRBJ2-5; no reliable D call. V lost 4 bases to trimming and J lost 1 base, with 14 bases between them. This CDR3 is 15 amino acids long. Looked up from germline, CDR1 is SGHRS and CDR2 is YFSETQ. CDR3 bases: TGCGCCAGCAGCAAAAACCCCGGGTCCCAAGAGACCCAGTACTTC. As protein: CASSKNPGSQETQYF.

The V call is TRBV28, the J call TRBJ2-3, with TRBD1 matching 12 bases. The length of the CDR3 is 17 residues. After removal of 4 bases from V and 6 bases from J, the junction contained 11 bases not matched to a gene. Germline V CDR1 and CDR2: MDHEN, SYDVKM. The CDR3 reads CASSSPGTGGALDTQYF. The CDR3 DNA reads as TGTGCCAGCAGTTCTCCCGGGACAGGGGGCGCGTTGGATACGCAGTATTTT.

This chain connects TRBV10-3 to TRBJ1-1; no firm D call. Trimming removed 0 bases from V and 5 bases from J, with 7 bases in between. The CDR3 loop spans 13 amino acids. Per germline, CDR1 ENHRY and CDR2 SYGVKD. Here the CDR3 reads CAISESLGTEAFF. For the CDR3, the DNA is TGTGCCATCAGTGAGTCTTTGGGGACTGAAGCTTTCTTT.

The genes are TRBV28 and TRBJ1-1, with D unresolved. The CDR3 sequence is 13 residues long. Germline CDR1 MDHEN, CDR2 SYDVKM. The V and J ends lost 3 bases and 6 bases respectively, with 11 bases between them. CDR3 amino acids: CASSLSHQPEAFF. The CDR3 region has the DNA TGTGCCAGCAGTTTGAGTCACCAGCCTGAAGCTTTCTTT.

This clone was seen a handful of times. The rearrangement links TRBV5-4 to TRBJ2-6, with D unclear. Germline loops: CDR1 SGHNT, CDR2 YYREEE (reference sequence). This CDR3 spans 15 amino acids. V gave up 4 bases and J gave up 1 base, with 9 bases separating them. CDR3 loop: CASSAAESGANVLTF. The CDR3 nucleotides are TGTGCCAGCAGCGCCGCAGAATCTGGGGCCAACGTCCTGACTTTC.

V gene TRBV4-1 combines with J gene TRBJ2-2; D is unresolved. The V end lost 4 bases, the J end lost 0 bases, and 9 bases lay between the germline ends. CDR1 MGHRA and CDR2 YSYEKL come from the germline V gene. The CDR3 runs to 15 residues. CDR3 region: CASSRQGSNTGELFF. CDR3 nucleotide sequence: TGCGCCAGCAGCCGCCAAGGGTCGAACACCGGGGAGCTGTTTTTT.

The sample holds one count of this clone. CDR3: CAWRGVGDTQYF. The CDR3 DNA reads TGTGCCTGGAGAGGGGTGGGAGATACGCAGTATTTT. The chain uses TRBV30 and TRBJ2-3; D is possibly TRBD1 (5 bases). Trimming removed 3 bases at V and 5 bases at J, with 9 bases between. The CDR3 is 12 residues long. Germline CDR1 GTSNPN, CDR2 SVGIG (reference sequence).

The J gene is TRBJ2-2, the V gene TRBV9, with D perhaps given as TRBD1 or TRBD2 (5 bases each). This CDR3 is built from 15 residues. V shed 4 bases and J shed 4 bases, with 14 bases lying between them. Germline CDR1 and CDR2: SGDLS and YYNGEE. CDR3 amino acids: CASSPYGAFTGELFF. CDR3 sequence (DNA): TGTGCCAGCAGCCCATACGGGGCCTTCACCGGGGAGCTGTTTTTT.

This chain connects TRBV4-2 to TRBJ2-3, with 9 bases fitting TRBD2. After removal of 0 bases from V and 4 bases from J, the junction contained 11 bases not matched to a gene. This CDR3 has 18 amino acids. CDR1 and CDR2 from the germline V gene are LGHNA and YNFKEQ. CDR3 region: CASSQELAGRTGADTQYF. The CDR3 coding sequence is TGTGCCAGCAGCCAAGAACTAGCGGGTAGAACCGGGGCAGATACGCAGTATTTT.

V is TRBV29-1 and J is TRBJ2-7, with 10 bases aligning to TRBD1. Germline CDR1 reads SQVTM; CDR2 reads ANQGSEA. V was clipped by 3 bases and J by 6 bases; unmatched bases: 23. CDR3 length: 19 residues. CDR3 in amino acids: CSVDPGVGTGASRSCEQYF. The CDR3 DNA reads TGCAGCGTTGATCCCGGAGTGGGGACAGGGGCCAGTAGGAGCTGCGAGCAGTACTTC.

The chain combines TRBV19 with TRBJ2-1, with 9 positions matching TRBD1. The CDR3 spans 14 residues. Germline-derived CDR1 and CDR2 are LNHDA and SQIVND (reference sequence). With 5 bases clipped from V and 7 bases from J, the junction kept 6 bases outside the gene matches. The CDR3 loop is CASSVSQGANEQFF. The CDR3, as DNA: TGTGCCAGTAGTGTTTCACAGGGGGCAAATGAGCAGTTCTTC.

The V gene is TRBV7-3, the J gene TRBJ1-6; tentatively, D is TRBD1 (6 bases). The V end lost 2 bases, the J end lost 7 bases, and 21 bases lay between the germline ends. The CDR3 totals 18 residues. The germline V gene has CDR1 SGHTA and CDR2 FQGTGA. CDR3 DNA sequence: TGTGCCAGCAGCTTACCCGGGGGGCCGACTCGTCGGAATTCACCCCTCCACTTT. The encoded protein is CASSLPGGPTRRNSPLHF.

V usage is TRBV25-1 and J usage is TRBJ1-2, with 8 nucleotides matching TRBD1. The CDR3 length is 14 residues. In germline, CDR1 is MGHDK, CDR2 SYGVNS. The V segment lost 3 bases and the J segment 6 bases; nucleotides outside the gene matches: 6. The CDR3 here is CASSDFTGGHGYTF. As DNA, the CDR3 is TGTGCCAGCAGTGATTTCACAGGGGGGCATGGCTACACCTTC.

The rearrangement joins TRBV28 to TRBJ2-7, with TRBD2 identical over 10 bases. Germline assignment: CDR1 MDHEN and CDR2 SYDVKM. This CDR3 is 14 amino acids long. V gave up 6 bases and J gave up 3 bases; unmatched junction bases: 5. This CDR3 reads CASRPSGRGYEQYF. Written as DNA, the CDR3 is TGTGCCAGCAGGCCCAGCGGGAGGGGCTACGAGCAGTACTTC.

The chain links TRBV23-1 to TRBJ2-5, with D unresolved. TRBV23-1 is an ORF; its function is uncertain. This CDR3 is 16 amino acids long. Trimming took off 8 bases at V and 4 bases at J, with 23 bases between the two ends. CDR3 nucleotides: TGCGCCAGCGGTTTCTGTTGGGATTCGATTAGAGAGACCCAGTACTTC. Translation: CASGFCWDSIRETQYF.